The sequence of this TCR beta chain was determined in a study of CXCR3-negative and CXCR3-positive naive CD8 T cells. Study findings and constraints: Researchers report CXCR3 expression partially decreased after cryopreservation, with fresh PBMCs used in most assays. Surface CD5 was comparable between naive subsets; TCR strength was inferred from TRB CDR3 properties. Memory CD8+ cells had much lower diversity, and both naive subsets had comparably high diversity.

About this clonotype itself: Its specificity is not known.

The TRB libraries of cDNA were built by UMI-labeled 5' RACE. TCRdb processed the 5' RACE reads again and assigns one entry to each CDR3 protein, with no DNA. The sample table sets out 130,000 or so distinct CDR3 sequences. This CDR3 is 16 amino acids long. Per germline, CDR1 SGHTA and CDR2 FQGTGA. The sequence was collected from a human donor in good health. Some clones in this sample may be carry-over from other donors' samples. The chain couples TRBV7-3 to TRBJ2-1; the D call of TRBD1 rests on TCRdb alone, since no DNA is present to check it. The sequenced sample was naive CXCR3- CD8+ T cells from blood. Noted subset: CD45RO-CCR7+CD27+CD95- naive CD8+ T cells lacking CXCR3 (TNR3-). The CDR3 spells CASSLTGDSTYNEQFF. Using reference TRBV7-3 and TRBJ2-1 for the parts outside the CDR3, the full variable domain is GAGVSQTPSNKVTEKGKYVELRCDPISGHTALYWYRQSLGQGPEFLIYFQGTGAADDSGLPNDRFFAVRPEGSVSTLKIQRTERGDSAVYLCASSLTGDSTYNEQFFGPGTRLTVL.